This T cell receptor beta chain came from a study of blood T cell repertoires in COVID-19. Study information: Sources were T cells, B-cell-depleted T cells, or PBMCs; the material itself was cDNA or gDNA.

The data were produced by immunoSEQ multiplex PCR, yet TCRdb's version contains in-frame clones alone and is incomplete. The sample records tens of thousands of clones, roughly 88% being singletons. Germline CDR1 reads SGHTA; CDR2 reads FQGNSA. The CDR3 length is 18 residues. Trimming at V came to 3 bases and at J to 3 bases, leaving 10 bases not matched to a gene. Sequenced sample: peripheral blood. The J gene is TRBJ2-3, the V gene TRBV7-2; TRBD2 agrees at 12 bases. This TCR was sampled from a woman aged 50 to 65 with acute or convalescent COVID-19. The CDR3 here is CASSLKASGGAGTDTQYF. In DNA form, the CDR3 reads TGTGCCAGCAGCTTGAAGGCTAGCGGGGGGGCAGGAACAGATACGCAGTATTTT.